The rows below give T cell receptor beta chains drawn from one sample of a study. TCRdb redid the calling of the RT-PCR reads with MiXCR, one entry per CDR3 protein. The table records fewer than 800,000 distinct CDR3 sequences, 13% to 15% of them present only once. Sequencing was carried out using memory CD4+ T cells from blood. Receptors originate from a female donor in good health, serving as a healthy control. Each CDR3 is given with its conserved first and last residue. D genes are given only for firm matches. Rows give clone size only sometimes, using once, few, many, or a class for an expanded clone.

TRBJ2-2 TRBV27 many - TGTGCCAGCAGTTTACTCAGGAACACCGGGGAGCTGTTTTTT CASSLLRNTGELFF
TRBJ1-1 TRBV6-2/TRBV6-3 - - TGTGCCAGCAGTTACTCGGGGAACAGGGTGGTCGCTTTCTTT CASSYSGNRVVAFF
TRBJ1-1 TRBV6-5 - - TGTGCCAGCTCTGGGGGGGCGGATGAAGATACTGAAGCTTTCTTT CASSGGADEDTEAFF
TRBJ2-3 TRBV18 few - TGTGCCAGCTCACTCCAGGGGCCTAGCACAGATACGCAGTATTTT CASSLQGPSTDTQYF
TRBJ2-3 TRBV29-1 - - TGCAGCGTTGCGGATAGCGCGCCCCATACGCAGTATTTT CSVADSAPHTQYF
TRBJ2-7 TRBV10-3 many TRBD1 TGTGCCACAAAGATACAGGGGGCTAGGGACGAGCAGTACTTC CATKIQGARDEQYF
TRBJ2-1 TRBV20-1 few TRBD2 TGCAGTGCTACCGGGACTAGCGGAACCTACAATGAGCAGTTCTTC CSATGTSGTYNEQFF
TRBJ2-2 TRBV5-5 - - TGTGCCAGCAGCTTAGGAGGAGGGGGGCCCCACACCGGGGAGCTGTTTTTT CASSLGGGGPHTGELFF
TRBJ2-1 TRBV12-3/TRBV12-4 few - TGTGCCAGCAGGGCAGGGGGGACCGGCTCCTACAATGAGCAGTTCTTC CASRAGGTGSYNEQFF
TRBJ1-1 TRBV6-1 few TRBD1 TGTGCCAGCACGGACAGGGGAAAAACTGAAGCTTTCTTT CASTDRGKTEAFF
TRBJ2-1 TRBV12-3/TRBV12-4 - TRBD2 TGTGCCAGCAGTTCCTCTAGCGGGGGGGCCGGAAATGAGCAGTTCTTC CASSSSSGGAGNEQFF
TRBJ2-2 TRBV27 - - TGTGCCAGCAGTCCTAGTACAGGGCCCACCGGGGAGCTGTTTTTT CASSPSTGPTGELFF
TRBJ1-1 TRBV7-6 few TRBD1 TGTGCCAGCAGCTTAGTAGTGGCAGGGGGAGGATCTGAAGCTTTCTTT CASSLVVAGGGSEAFF
TRBJ1-4 TRBV6-2/TRBV6-3 few - TGTGCCAGCAGGTCAGGCGGCGGGGATGAAAAACTGTTTTTT CASRSGGGDEKLFF
TRBJ1-6 TRBV20-1 few - TGCAGTGCTAGGGACAGCCCCCTCTTCCACTTT CSARDSPLFHF
TRBJ1-2 TRBV5-6 few TRBD1 TGTGCCAGCAGCGCGGGATGGACAGGGGCCAACTATGGCTACACCTTC CASSAGWTGANYGYTF
TRBJ1-1 TRBV7-2 many - TGTGCCAGCAGGCGTCTTGTCGGGGCGCCAGGGACTGAAGCTTTCTTT CASRRLVGAPGTEAFF
TRBJ2-7 TRBV18 - - TGTGCCAGCTCACCACGTTGGACAGAAGACGAGCAGTACTTC CASSPRWTEDEQYF
TRBJ1-2 TRBV5-1 - TRBD1 TGCGCCAGCAGCCCGGGACAGGGTGCAATTAACTATGGCTACACCTTC CASSPGQGAINYGYTF
TRBJ2-2 TRBV29-1 many - TGCAGCGTTGTCGACAGCATCGCCGGGGAGCTGTTTTTT CSVVDSIAGELFF
TRBJ1-4 TRBV15 few - TGTGCCACCAGCAGGCGGACGCCCGGTAATGAAAAACTGTTTTTT CATSRRTPGNEKLFF
TRBJ1-5 TRBV7-2 - TRBD1 TGTGCCAGCAGCTTGGACAGGGCCAATACTTTGCCCCAGCATTTT CASSLDRANTLPQHF
TRBJ2-3 TRBV27 - TRBD2 TGTGCCAGCAGCAAATCCCGGCTCGGGGGGAATTCGAATACGCAGTATTTT CASSKSRLGGNSNTQYF